Given below is one T cell receptor beta chain in context. The sample originates from a study of blood T cell repertoires in COVID-19. Under the authors' procedure: Amplification from reference gene primers served as the basis for estimated nucleated cell counts. Produced via immunoSEQ multiplex PCR; TCRdb's table is partial and in-frame only. That table is the source of V, J and clone size, and D and trimming were worked out from the DNA. The sample has roughly 71,000 clones, approximately 87% seen once. The source material was peripheral blood. The sequence was obtained from a woman older than 75 with acute or convalescent COVID-19.

CDR3 nucleotides: TGTGCCAGTAGTATAGGGACAGCGCGTCGGGAGACCCAGTACTTC. Protein: CASSIGTARRETQYF. This chain connects TRBV19 to TRBJ2-5, with D perhaps TRBD1 (6 bases). The CDR3 contains 15 residues. CDR1 is LNHDA, CDR2 SQIVND, per germline (reference sequence). The V gene lost 1 base and the J gene lost 5 bases, with 14 bases spanning the gap.